What follows are 9 T cell receptor beta chains derived from one specimen sequenced in a study of identical twins. A single record per CDR3 protein comes from TCRdb applying MiXCR to the 5' RACE reads. Among more than 1.5 million distinct CDR3 sequences listed, about 31% were seen once. The material sequenced was cord blood. The receptor set was obtained from a newborn girl in good health.

The chain carries TRBV6-1 and TRBJ1-1, with D unresolved. Germline loops: CDR1 MNHNS, CDR2 SASEGT. V gave up 11 bases and J gave up 1 base, with 14 bases separating them. This CDR3 spans 13 amino acids. The DNA for the CDR3 is TGTGCCTGCACTTTGACAACGAACACTGAAGCTTTCTTT. Translated: CACTLTTNTEAFF.

This clonotype showed up many times. J is TRBJ2-6 and V is TRBV20-1; D is ambiguous. Germline CDR1 DFQATT, CDR2 SNEGSKA (reference sequence). V was cut by 1 base and J by 3 bases, with 10 bases left in between. The CDR3 loop spans 15 amino acids. CDR3 in DNA: TGCAGTGCTAGAGTATCCCGCTTTGGGGCCAACGTCCTGACTTTC. Its protein product is CSARVSRFGANVLTF.

The sample holds a few counts of this clonotype. The rearrangement uses TRBV9 and TRBJ2-5; TRBD2 aligns across 8 bases. In germline, CDR1 is SGDLS, CDR2 YYNGEE. V shed 3 bases and J 8 bases; nucleotides not matched to a gene: 6. This CDR3 region has 13 residues. The CDR3 reads CASSAGAGVTQYF. The CDR3, as DNA: TGTGCCAGCAGCGCCGGAGCGGGAGTTACCCAGTACTTC.

Here the CDR3 DNA reads TGTGCCAGCAGCCAAGATCTTACAGCGGGGGGGTTTAATGAGCAGTTCTTC. It encodes CASSQDLTAGGFNEQFF. The chain employs TRBV4-2 and TRBJ2-1, with 10 bases that match TRBD2. The CDR3 has 17 amino acids. The V and J ends lost 0 bases and 7 bases, in that order; junction bases with no gene match: 9. Germline assignment: CDR1 LGHNA and CDR2 YNFKEQ.

The rearrangement links TRBV25-1 to TRBJ2-5; D unresolved. The germline gives CDR1 MGHDK, CDR2 SYGVNS. This CDR3 has 14 residues. V lost 6 bases and J lost 5, with 16 bases in between. The CDR3 sequence: CASRSGQAQETQYF. CDR3 coding DNA: TGTGCCAGCAGATCCGGCCAGGCCCAGGAGACCCAGTACTTC. The variable domain in full, with the rest retrieved from reference TRBV25-1 and TRBJ2-5, is EADIYQTPRYLVIGTGKKITLECSQTMGHDKMYWYQQDPGMELHLIHYSYGVNSTEKGDLSSESTVSRIRTEHFPLTLESARPSHTSQYLCASRSGQAQETQYFGPGTRLLVL.

The rearrangement links TRBV29-1 to TRBJ2-2, with 7 bases identical to TRBD1. Trimming cost V 6 bases and J 2 bases; bases outside gene matches: 6. Per germline, CDR1 SQVTM and CDR2 ANQGSEA. This CDR3 is built from 14 residues. The CDR3 spells CSVRRTGNTGELFF. In DNA form, the CDR3 reads TGCAGCGTGAGACGGACAGGAAACACCGGGGAGCTGTTTTTT.

The genes are TRBV7-9 and TRBJ1-1; D not resolved. The V and J ends lost 2 bases and 7 bases respectively, with 14 bases between them. Germline V lookup: CDR1 SEHNR, CDR2 FQNEAQ (reference sequence). There are 14 residues in the CDR3. CDR3 loop: CASSLQGPLIEAFF. The CDR3 DNA follows: TGTGCCAGCAGCTTACAAGGCCCCCTAATTGAAGCTTTCTTT.

This chain links TRBV20-1 with TRBJ2-1; 12 bases fit TRBD2. There are 16 residues in the CDR3. Germline V lookup: CDR1 DFQATT, CDR2 SNEGSKA (reference sequence). V shed 3 bases and J 7 bases; nucleotides not matched to a gene: 10. The CDR3: CSASLSTSGRWNEQFF. CDR3 coding DNA: TGCAGTGCTAGCCTCTCAACTAGCGGGAGGTGGAATGAGCAGTTCTTC.

The rearrangement joins TRBV6-1 to TRBJ2-3; 8 bases match TRBD1. Trimming at V came to 9 bases and at J to 1 base, leaving 6 bases not matched to a gene. This CDR3 has 14 residues. Germline CDR1 and CDR2: MNHNS and SASEGT. The CDR3 here is CARTGGTRTDTQYF. DNA of the CDR3: TGTGCCAGAACAGGGGGAACCCGCACAGATACGCAGTATTTT.